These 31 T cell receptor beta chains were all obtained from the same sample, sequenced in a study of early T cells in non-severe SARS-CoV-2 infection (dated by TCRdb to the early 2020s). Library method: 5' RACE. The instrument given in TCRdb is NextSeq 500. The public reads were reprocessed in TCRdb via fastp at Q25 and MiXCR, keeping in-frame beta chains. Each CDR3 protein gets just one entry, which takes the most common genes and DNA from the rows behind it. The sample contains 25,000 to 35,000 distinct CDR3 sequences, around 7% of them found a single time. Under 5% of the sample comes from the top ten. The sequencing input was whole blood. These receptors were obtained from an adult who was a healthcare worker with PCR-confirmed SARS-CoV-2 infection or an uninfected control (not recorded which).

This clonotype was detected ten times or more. The DNA for the CDR3 is TGTGCCATCAGTGAAATTTCGGAGGATACGCAGTATTTT. Protein: CAISEISEDTQYF. This sequence joins TRBV10-3 and TRBJ2-3; D unclear. The V end was cut by 3 bases, the J end by 6 bases, with 10 bases between. CDR3 length equals 13 residues. CDR1 ENHRY and CDR2 SYGVKD come from the germline V gene.

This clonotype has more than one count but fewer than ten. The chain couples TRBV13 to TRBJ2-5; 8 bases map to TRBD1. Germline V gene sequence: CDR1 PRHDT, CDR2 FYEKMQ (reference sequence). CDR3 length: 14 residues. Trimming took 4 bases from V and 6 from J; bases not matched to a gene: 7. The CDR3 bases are TGTGCCAGCAGCTCACTTACAGGGGGGAAGACCCAGTACTTC. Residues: CASSSLTGGKTQYF.

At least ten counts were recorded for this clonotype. CDR3 sequence: CASSYALAGGAYNEQFF. The DNA for the CDR3 is TGTGCCAGCAGTTACGCCTTAGCGGGAGGCGCCTACAATGAGCAGTTCTTC. The V gene is TRBV6-5, the J gene TRBJ2-1, with TRBD2 matching over 10 bases. J lost 2 bases, V lost 2 bases, and 6 bases had no gene match. This CDR3 spans 17 amino acids. Germline values: CDR1 MNHEY, CDR2 SVGAGI.

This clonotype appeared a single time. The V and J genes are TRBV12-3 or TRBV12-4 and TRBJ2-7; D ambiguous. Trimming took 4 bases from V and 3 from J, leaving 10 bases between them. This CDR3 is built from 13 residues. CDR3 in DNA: TGTGCCAGCAGTTATGGTGATGTCTACGAGCAGTACTTC. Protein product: CASSYGDVYEQYF.

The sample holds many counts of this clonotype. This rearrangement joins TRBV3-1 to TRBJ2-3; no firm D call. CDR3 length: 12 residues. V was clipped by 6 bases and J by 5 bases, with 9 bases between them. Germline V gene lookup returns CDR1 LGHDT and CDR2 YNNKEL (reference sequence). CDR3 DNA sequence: TGTGCCAGCAGGCATTCTGGAGATACGCAGTATTTT. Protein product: CASRHSGDTQYF.

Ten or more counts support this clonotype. The CDR3 protein is CASSLRSSGPEQYF. CDR3 coding DNA: TGTGCCAGCAGTTTACGCAGTTCCGGCCCCGAGCAGTACTTC. The chain has TRBV28 and TRBJ2-7, with D hard to call. With 2 bases removed from V and 6 bases from J, the gap between germline ends came to 14 bases. Germline lookup yields CDR1 MDHEN and CDR2 SYDVKM. The length of the CDR3 is 14 residues.

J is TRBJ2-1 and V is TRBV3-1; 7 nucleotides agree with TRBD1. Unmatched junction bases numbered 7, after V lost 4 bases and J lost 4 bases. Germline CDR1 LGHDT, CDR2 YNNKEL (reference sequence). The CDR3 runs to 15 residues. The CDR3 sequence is CASSLRQGLYNEQFF. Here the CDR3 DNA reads TGTGCCAGCAGCCTCCGACAGGGCCTTTACAATGAGCAGTTCTTC.

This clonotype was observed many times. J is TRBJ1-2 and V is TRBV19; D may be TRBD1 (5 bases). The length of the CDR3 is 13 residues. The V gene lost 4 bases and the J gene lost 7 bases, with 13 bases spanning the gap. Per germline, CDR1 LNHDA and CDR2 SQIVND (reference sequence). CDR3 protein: CASSSPGRGGYTF. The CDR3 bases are TGTGCCAGTAGTAGCCCGGGGCGTGGTGGCTACACCTTC.

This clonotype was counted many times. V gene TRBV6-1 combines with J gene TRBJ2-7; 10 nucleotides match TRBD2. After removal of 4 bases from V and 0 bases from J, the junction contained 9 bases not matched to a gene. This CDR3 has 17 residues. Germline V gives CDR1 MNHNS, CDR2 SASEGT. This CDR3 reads CASSGRLAGYYSYEQYF. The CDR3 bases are TGTGCCAGCAGTGGGCGACTAGCGGGCTATTACTCCTACGAGCAGTACTTC.

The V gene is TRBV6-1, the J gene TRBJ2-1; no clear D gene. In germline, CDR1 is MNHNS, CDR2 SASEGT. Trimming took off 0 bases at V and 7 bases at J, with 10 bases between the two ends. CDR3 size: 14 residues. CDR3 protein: CASSEARSGNEQFF. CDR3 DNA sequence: TGTGCCAGCAGTGAAGCGCGGTCGGGTAATGAGCAGTTCTTC.

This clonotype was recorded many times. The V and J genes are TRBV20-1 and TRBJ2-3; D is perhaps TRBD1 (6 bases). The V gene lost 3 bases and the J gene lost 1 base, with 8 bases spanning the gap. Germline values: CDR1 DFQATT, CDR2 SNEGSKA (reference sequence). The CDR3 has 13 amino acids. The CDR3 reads CSASSGGTDTQYF. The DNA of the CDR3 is TGCAGTGCTAGTTCAGGGGGCACAGATACGCAGTATTTT.

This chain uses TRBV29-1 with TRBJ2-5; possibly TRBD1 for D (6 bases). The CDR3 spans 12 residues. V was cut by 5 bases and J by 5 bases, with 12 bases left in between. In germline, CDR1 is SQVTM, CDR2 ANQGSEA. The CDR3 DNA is TGCAGCGTTCCACAGGGAAGGGAGACCCAGTACTTC. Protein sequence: CSVPQGRETQYF.

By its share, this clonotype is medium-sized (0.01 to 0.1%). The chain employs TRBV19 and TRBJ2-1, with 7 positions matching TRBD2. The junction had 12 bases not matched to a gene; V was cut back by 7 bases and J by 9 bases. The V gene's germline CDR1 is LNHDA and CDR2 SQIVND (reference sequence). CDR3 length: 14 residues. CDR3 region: CASTPGLVGSEQFF. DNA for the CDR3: TGTGCCAGTACCCCAGGACTAGTCGGCAGTGAGCAGTTCTTC.

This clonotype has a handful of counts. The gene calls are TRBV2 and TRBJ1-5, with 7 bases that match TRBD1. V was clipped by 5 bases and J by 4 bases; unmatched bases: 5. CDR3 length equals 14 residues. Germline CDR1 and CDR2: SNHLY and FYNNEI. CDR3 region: CASSLTGMNQPQHF. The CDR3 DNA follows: TGTGCCAGCAGTCTGACAGGGATGAATCAGCCCCAGCATTTT.

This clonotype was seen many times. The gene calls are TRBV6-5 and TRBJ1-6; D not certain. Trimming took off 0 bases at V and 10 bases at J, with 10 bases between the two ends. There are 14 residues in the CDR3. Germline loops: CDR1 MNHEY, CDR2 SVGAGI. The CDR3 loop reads CASSYSIAGSPLHF. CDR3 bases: TGTGCCAGCAGTTACTCGATCGCGGGATCACCCCTCCACTTT.

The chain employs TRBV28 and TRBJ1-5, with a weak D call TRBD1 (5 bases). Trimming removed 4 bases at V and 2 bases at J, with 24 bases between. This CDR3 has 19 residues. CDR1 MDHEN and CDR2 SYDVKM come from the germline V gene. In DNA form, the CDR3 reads TGTGCCAGCAGTTCCCCGATAAATTCCCAGGGTTATGGCAATCAGCCCCAGCATTTT. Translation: CASSSPINSQGYGNQPQHF.

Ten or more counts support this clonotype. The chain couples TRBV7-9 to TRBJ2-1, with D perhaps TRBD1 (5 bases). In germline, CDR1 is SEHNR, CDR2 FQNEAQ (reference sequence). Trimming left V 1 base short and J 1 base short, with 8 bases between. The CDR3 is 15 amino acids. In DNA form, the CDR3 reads TGTGCCAGCAGCTTAGGTCAGGGTTCCTACAATGAGCAGTTCTTC. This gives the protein CASSLGQGSYNEQFF.

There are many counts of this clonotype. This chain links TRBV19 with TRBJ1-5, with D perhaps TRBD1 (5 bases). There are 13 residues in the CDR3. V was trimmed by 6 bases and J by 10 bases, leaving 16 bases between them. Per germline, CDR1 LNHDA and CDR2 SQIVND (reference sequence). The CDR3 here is CASSRDPSSPQHF. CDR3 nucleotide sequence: TGTGCCAGTAGCAGGGACCCATCGTCACCCCAGCATTTT.

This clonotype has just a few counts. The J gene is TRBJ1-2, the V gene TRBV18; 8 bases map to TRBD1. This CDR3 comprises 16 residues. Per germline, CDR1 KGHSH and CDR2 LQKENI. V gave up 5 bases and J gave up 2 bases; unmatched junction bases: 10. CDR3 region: CASSATGTGANYGYTF. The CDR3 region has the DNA TGTGCCAGCTCAGCTACCGGGACAGGTGCGAACTATGGCTACACCTTC. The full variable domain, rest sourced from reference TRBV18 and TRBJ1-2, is NAGVMQNPRHLVRRRGQEARLRCSPMKGHSHVYWYRQLPEEGLKFMVYLQKENIIDESGMPKERFSAEFPKEGPSILRIQQVVRGDSAAYFCASSATGTGANYGYTFGSGTRLTVV.

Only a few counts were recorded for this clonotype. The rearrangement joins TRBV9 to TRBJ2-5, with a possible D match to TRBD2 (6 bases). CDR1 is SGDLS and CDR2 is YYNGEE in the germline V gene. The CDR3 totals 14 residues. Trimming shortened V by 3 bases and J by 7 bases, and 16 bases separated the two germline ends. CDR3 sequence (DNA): TGTGCCAGCAGCGCAAGACTAGGGGCCGGGACCCAGTACTTC. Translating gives CASSARLGAGTQYF.

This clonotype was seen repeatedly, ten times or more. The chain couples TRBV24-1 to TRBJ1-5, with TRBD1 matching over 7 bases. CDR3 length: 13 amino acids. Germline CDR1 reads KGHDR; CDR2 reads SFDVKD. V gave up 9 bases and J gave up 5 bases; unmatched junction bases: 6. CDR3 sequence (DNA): TGTGCCACCCGAGGGACAGACGATCAGCCCCAGCATTTT. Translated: CATRGTDDQPQHF.

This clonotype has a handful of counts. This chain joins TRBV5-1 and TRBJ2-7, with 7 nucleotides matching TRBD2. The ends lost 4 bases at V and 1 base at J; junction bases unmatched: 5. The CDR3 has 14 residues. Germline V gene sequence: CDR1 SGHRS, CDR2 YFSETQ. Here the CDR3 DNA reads TGCGCCAGCAGCCAATGGGGGGGTTCCTACGAGCAGTACTTC. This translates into CASSQWGGSYEQYF.

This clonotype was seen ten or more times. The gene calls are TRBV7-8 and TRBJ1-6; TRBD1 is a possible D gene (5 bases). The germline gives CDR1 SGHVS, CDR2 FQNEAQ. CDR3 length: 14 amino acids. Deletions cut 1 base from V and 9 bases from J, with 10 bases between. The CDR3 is CASSLGGEGSPLHF. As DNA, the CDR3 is TGTGCCAGCAGCTTAGGGGGCGAGGGTTCACCCCTCCACTTT.

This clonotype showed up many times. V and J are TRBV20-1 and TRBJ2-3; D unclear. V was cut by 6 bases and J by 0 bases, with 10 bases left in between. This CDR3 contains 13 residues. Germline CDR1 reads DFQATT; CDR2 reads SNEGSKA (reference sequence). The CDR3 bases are TGCAGTGCCACGGGCGGTAGCACAGATACGCAGTATTTT. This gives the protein CSATGGSTDTQYF.

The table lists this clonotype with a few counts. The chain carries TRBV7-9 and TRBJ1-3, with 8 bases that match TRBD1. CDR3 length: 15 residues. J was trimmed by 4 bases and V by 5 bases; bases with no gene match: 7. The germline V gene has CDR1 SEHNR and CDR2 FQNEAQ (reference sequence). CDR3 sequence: CASSPWTGQGNTIYF. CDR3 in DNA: TGTGCCAGCAGCCCATGGACAGGGCAGGGAAACACCATATATTTT.

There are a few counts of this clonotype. CDR3 sequence: CASSEARTYEQYF. The CDR3 DNA follows: TGTGCCAGCAGTGAAGCACGTACCTACGAGCAGTACTTC. J is TRBJ2-7 and V is TRBV25-1; no clear D gene. The CDR3 length is 13 residues. Trimming took off 2 bases at V and 2 bases at J, with 7 bases between the two ends. The germline gives CDR1 MGHDK, CDR2 SYGVNS.

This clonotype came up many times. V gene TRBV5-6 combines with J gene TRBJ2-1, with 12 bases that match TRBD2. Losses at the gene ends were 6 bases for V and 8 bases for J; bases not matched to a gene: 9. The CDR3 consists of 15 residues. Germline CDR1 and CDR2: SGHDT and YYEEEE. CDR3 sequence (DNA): TGTGCCAGCACCTACCTAGCGGGAGGGCCCCATGAGCAGTTCTTC. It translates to CASTYLAGGPHEQFF.

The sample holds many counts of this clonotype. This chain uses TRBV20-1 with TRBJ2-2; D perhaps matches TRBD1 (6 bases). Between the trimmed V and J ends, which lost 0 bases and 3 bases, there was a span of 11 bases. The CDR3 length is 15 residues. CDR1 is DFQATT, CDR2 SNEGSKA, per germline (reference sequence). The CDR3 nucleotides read TGCAGTGCTAGAGATCCGAGGACAGACACCGGGGAGCTGTTTTTT. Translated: CSARDPRTDTGELFF.

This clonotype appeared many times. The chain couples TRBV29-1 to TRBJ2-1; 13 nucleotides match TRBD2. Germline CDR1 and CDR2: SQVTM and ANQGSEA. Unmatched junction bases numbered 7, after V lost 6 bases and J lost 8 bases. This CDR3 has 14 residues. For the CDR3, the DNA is TGCAGCGTAGCACTAGCGGGAGGGCCCTATGAGCAGTTCTTC. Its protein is CSVALAGGPYEQFF.

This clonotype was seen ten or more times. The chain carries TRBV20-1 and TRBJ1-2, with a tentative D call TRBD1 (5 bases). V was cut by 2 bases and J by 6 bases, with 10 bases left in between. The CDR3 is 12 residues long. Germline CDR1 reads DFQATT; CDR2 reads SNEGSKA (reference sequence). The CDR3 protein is CSARSGDDGYTF. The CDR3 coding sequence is TGCAGTGCTAGATCCGGGGACGATGGCTACACCTTC.

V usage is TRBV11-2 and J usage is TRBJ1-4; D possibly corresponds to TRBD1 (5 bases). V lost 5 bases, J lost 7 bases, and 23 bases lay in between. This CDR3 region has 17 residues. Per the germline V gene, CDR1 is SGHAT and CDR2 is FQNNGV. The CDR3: CASSPSRDFTRSEKLFF. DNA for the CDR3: TGTGCCAGCAGCCCTAGTCGGGACTTCACCCGCAGTGAAAAACTGTTTTTT. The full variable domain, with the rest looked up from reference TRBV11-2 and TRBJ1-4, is EAGVAQSPRYKIIEKRQSVAFWCNPISGHATLYWYQQILGQGPKLLIQFQNNGVVDDSQLPKDRFSAERLKGVDSTLKIQPAKLEDSAVYLCASSPSRDFTRSEKLFFGSGTQLSVL.